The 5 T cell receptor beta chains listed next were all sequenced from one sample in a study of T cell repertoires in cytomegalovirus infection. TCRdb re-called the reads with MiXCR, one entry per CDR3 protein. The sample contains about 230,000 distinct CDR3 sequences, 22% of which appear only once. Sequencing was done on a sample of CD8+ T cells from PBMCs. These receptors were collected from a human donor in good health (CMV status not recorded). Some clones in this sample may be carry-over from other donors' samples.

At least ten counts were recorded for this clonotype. In DNA form, the CDR3 reads TGTGCCAGCAGCAGAACGGGGCATCTCTACTTC. It yields the protein CASSRTGHLYF. V usage is TRBV27 and J usage is TRBJ2-4; D could derive from TRBD1 or TRBD2 (5 bases each). The CDR3 extends over 11 amino acids. Trimming took off 6 bases at V and 16 bases at J, with 16 bases between the two ends. In germline, CDR1 is MNHEY, CDR2 SMNVEV (reference sequence).

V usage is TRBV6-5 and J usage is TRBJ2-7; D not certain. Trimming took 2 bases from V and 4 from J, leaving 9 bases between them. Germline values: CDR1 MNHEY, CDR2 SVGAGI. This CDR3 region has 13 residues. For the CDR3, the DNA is TGTGCCAGCAGTTACGGGTCAGTTTACGAGCAGTACTTC. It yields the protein CASSYGSVYEQYF.

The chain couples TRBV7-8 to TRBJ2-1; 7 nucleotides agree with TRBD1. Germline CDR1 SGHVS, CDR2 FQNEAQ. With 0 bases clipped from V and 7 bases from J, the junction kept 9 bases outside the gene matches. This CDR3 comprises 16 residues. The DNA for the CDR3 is TGTGCCAGCAGCTTAGCGGGACAGAAGACTGGAAATGAGCAGTTCTTC. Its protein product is CASSLAGQKTGNEQFF.

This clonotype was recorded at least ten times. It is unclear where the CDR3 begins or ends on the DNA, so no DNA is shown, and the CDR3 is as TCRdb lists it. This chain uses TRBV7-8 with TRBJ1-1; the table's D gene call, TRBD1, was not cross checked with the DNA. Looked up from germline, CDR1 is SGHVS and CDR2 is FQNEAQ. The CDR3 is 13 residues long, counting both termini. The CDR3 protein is CASRGTGVPEAFF.

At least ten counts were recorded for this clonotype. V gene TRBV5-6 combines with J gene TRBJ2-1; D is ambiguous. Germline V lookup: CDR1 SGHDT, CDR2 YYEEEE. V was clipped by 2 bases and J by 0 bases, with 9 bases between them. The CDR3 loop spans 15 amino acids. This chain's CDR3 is CASSFGSSSYNEQFF. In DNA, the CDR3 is TGTGCCAGCAGCTTCGGGTCGAGCTCCTACAATGAGCAGTTCTTC.